Below, 27 T cell receptor beta chains from the same sample are listed, as sequenced in a study of cytomegalovirus exposure and HLA in healthy donors. Primers: 60 Vbeta forward and 13 Jbeta reverse. Profiling relied on immunoSEQ multiplex PCR, and the TCRdb table lists in-frame clones only, not all of them. The sample holds fewer than 250,000 clones, about 80% seen once. Source material: PBMCs. These receptors were taken from a woman aged 40 to 49 in good health and CMV-seronegative.

The chain is built from TRBV14 and TRBJ2-1; a weak D match, TRBD2 (6 bases). The CDR3 has 18 amino acids. With 1 base removed from V and 1 base from J, the gap between germline ends came to 17 bases. Germline assignment: CDR1 SGHDN and CDR2 FVKESK. CDR3 loop: CASSQGGREFGSYNEQFF. DNA of the CDR3: TGTGCCAGCAGCCAAGGGGGACGGGAGTTCGGATCCTACAATGAGCAGTTCTTC.

The genes are TRBV10-2 and TRBJ2-5; D is perhaps TRBD1 (6 bases). The germline V gene encodes CDR1 WSHSY and CDR2 SAAADI. This CDR3 is built from 14 residues. The V gene lost 2 bases and the J gene lost 5 bases, with 12 bases spanning the gap. Here the CDR3 reads CASSEVGARETQYF. Here the CDR3 DNA reads TGCGCCAGCAGTGAGGTGGGGGCCCGCGAGACCCAGTACTTC.

This sequence joins TRBV5-6 and TRBJ1-2, with D unclear. CDR3 size: 15 residues. The ends were cut back, 4 bases at V and 7 bases at J, with 20 bases in the middle. Germline V CDR1 and CDR2: SGHDT, YYEEEE. Here the CDR3 DNA reads TGTGCCAGCAGCGGTCTGGGCAGCCCGGAGGGTGGCTACACCTTC. Residues: CASSGLGSPEGGYTF.

This chain joins TRBV5-6 and TRBJ2-5; tentatively, D is TRBD1 (6 bases). Per germline, CDR1 SGHDT and CDR2 YYEEEE. The CDR3 is 14 amino acids. Between the trimmed V and J ends, which lost 4 bases and 4 bases, there was a span of 14 bases. CDR3 sequence: CASSVLSRGETQYF. CDR3 DNA: TGTGCCAGCAGCGTTCTTTCCAGGGGAGAGACCCAGTACTTC.

The J gene is TRBJ1-3, the V gene TRBV7-8, with TRBD1 matching 7 bases. Germline V gene lookup returns CDR1 SGHVS and CDR2 FQNEAQ. Trimming removed 0 bases from V and 0 bases from J; junction bases left unmatched: 8. CDR3 length equals 18 residues. CDR3 sequence reads: CASSLAVLGTVSGNTIYF. CDR3 bases: TGTGCCAGCAGCTTAGCCGTTTTAGGGACAGTCTCTGGAAACACCATATATTTT.

V usage is TRBV9 and J usage is TRBJ1-3; no definite D call. The germline CDR1 and CDR2 sequences are SGDLS and YYNGEE. The CDR3 sequence is 14 residues long. The V gene lost 3 bases and the J gene lost 0 bases, with 7 bases spanning the gap. The CDR3 loop is CASSGESSGNTIYF. For the CDR3, the DNA is TGTGCCAGCAGCGGGGAGAGCTCTGGAAACACCATATATTTT.

The chain joins TRBV9 to TRBJ1-5; D is possibly TRBD1 (5 bases). Trimming pared 4 bases from V and 3 bases from J, leaving 17 bases between. Looked up from germline, CDR1 is SGDLS and CDR2 is YYNGEE. CDR3 length equals 16 residues. CDR3 bases: TGTGCCAGCAGCCATGGGAGGGGAGAAAACAATCAGCCCCAGCATTTT. Protein product: CASSHGRGENNQPQHF.

J is TRBJ1-2 and V is TRBV11-3; 8 bases fit TRBD1. CDR1 and CDR2 from the germline V gene are SGHNT and YENEEA. Trimming cost V 1 base and J 3 bases; bases outside gene matches: 4. This CDR3 is 15 amino acids long. CDR3 bases: TGTGCCAGCAGCTTAGGACCGGGACAGGACTATGGCTACACCTTC. Its translation: CASSLGPGQDYGYTF. Supplemented by reference TRBV11-3 and TRBJ1-2, the full variable domain reads EAGVVQSPRYKIIEKKQPVAFWCNPISGHNTLYWYLQNLGQGPELLIRYENEEAVDDSQLPKDRFSAERLKGVDSTLKIQPAELGDSAVYLCASSLGPGQDYGYTFGSGTRLTVV.

This chain connects TRBV7-9 to TRBJ1-3, with 7 bases fitting TRBD1. Trimming cost V 5 bases and J 1 base; bases outside gene matches: 8. Germline V lookup: CDR1 SEHNR, CDR2 FQNEAQ (reference sequence). CDR3 size: 16 residues. The CDR3 is CASSPRQGASGNTIYF. In nucleotides, the CDR3 is TGTGCCAGCAGCCCCCGACAGGGTGCATCTGGAAACACCATATATTTT.

The chain links TRBV4-3 to TRBJ1-4; TRBD1 might be the D (5 bases). V was shortened by 7 bases and J by 6 bases, with 15 bases between the two germline ends. CDR1 and CDR2 from the germline V gene are LGHNA and YSLEER. The CDR3 runs 14 residues. CDR3 nucleotides: TGCGCCAGCATCTTCGGGGGAGGAGATGAAAAACTGTTTTTT. This sequence encodes CASIFGGGDEKLFF.

V and J are TRBV19 and TRBJ1-5, with a tentative D call TRBD1 (6 bases). CDR3 length equals 16 residues. Germline loops: CDR1 LNHDA, CDR2 SQIVND (reference sequence). With 3 bases removed from V and 2 bases from J, the gap between germline ends came to 14 bases. The CDR3 loop is CASSITRGGGNQPQHF. CDR3 coding DNA: TGTGCCAGTAGTATTACCAGGGGAGGGGGCAATCAGCCCCAGCATTTT.

The chain couples TRBV4-3 to TRBJ1-2; a weak D match, TRBD1 (5 bases). Germline V gives CDR1 LGHNA, CDR2 YSLEER. This CDR3 is built from 15 residues. V lost 3 bases and J lost 6, with 17 bases in between. The CDR3 here is CASSQGDSNLNGYTF. CDR3 coding DNA: TGCGCCAGCAGCCAGGGGGACTCCAACCTCAATGGCTACACCTTC.

Worth noting for this clone: The identical CDR3 is also encoded by other nucleotide sequences in the sample. This chain uses TRBV2 with TRBJ2-7, with TRBD1 matching over 8 bases. The CDR3 totals 14 residues. The germline V gene has CDR1 SNHLY and CDR2 FYNNEI. After removal of 6 bases from V and 6 bases from J, the junction contained 10 bases not matched to a gene. The CDR3 sequence is CASRPTGTGFEQYF. CDR3 DNA sequence: TGTGCCAGCAGACCTACCGGGACAGGCTTCGAGCAGTACTTC.

This chain uses TRBV2 with TRBJ1-5; TRBD1 agrees at 7 bases. Germline V gene data show CDR1 as SNHLY and CDR2 as FYNNEI. CDR3 size: 15 residues. V was pared by 6 bases and J by 3 bases, with 8 bases of the junction left unmatched. The CDR3 DNA follows: TGTGCCAGCAGCGCGAGACAGGGTATCAATCAGCCCCAGCATTTT. It is translated as CASSARQGINQPQHF. The variable domain in full, with the rest retrieved from reference TRBV2 and TRBJ1-5, is EPEVTQTPSHQVTQMGQEVILRCVPISNHLYFYWYRQILGQKVEFLVSFYNNEISEKSEIFDDQFSVERPDGSNFTLKIRSTKLEDSAMYFCASSARQGINQPQHFGDGTRLSIL.

The chain links TRBV2 to TRBJ1-5; perhaps TRBD1 as D (6 bases). V was cut by 3 bases and J by 5 bases, with 11 bases left in between. This CDR3 has 14 amino acids. CDR1 is SNHLY, CDR2 FYNNEI, per germline. CDR3 region: CASSDSSGDQPQHF. The CDR3, as DNA: TGTGCCAGCAGTGATTCGTCAGGGGATCAGCCCCAGCATTTT. Supplemented by reference TRBV2 and TRBJ1-5, the full variable domain reads EPEVTQTPSHQVTQMGQEVILRCVPISNHLYFYWYRQILGQKVEFLVSFYNNEISEKSEIFDDQFSVERPDGSNFTLKIRSTKLEDSAMYFCASSDSSGDQPQHFGDGTRLSIL.

This clone came up a few times. This chain uses TRBV7-8 with TRBJ1-6; D is perhaps TRBD1 (5 bases). Germline CDR1 SGHVS, CDR2 FQNEAQ. The CDR3 length is 14 residues. Trimming pared 4 bases from V and 4 bases from J, leaving 8 bases between. The CDR3 reads CASSSQGYNSPLHF. The CDR3 nucleotides read TGTGCCAGCAGCTCTCAGGGATATAATTCACCCCTCCACTTT.

The gene calls are TRBV5-5 and TRBJ2-2; 10 bases match TRBD2. Unmatched junction bases numbered 8, after V lost 4 bases and J lost 2 bases. Germline CDR1 and CDR2: SGHKS and YYEKEE (reference sequence). The CDR3 is 17 residues long. CDR3 protein: CASSVAGTSVNTGELFF. CDR3 DNA sequence: TGTGCCAGCAGCGTAGCCGGGACTAGCGTCAACACCGGGGAGCTGTTTTTT.

The chain joins TRBV7-2 to TRBJ1-1; D ambiguous. V lost 5 bases, J lost 0 bases, and 7 bases lay in between. This CDR3 has 13 residues. Germline values: CDR1 SGHTA, CDR2 FQGNSA. The CDR3, as DNA: TGTGCCAGCAGCCCGACAATGAACACTGAAGCTTTCTTT. It yields the protein CASSPTMNTEAFF.

This chain uses TRBV6-1 with TRBJ1-2, with 8 bases fitting TRBD1. This CDR3 region has 12 residues. Germline assignment: CDR1 MNHNS and CDR2 SASEGT. J gave up 8 bases and V 5 bases, and 4 bases lay outside the gene matches. This chain's CDR3 is CASSRQGSGYTF. CDR3 coding DNA: TGTGCCAGCAGTAGACAGGGGAGCGGCTACACCTTC.

The rearrangement links TRBV7-9 to TRBJ1-4; possibly TRBD1 for D (5 bases). The CDR3 contains 14 residues. Trimming took 5 bases from V and 8 from J, leaving 15 bases between them. CDR1 is SEHNR, CDR2 FQNEAQ, per germline (reference sequence). In nucleotides, the CDR3 is TGTGCCAGCAGCCCGCGGACGGGGGGGGAAAAACTGTTTTTT. Encoded protein: CASSPRTGGEKLFF.

The chain combines TRBV2 with TRBJ1-5; 7 nucleotides line up with TRBD1. V lost 4 bases to trimming and J lost 5 bases; unmatched junction nucleotides: 11. The CDR3 consists of 16 residues. Germline CDR1 is SNHLY and CDR2 is FYNNEI. The CDR3 spells CASSVQQGSNDQPQHF. The CDR3 DNA is TGTGCCAGCAGTGTGCAACAGGGGAGTAACGATCAGCCCCAGCATTTT.

V is TRBV21-1 and J is TRBJ2-2; the D call of TRBD2 is as the table states it, not checked on the DNA. TRBV21-1 has pseudogene status. The CDR3 loop spans 17 amino acids. In DNA form, the CDR3 reads TGTGCCAGCAGCAGGACTAGCGGGAGTCGGGACACCGGGGAGCTGTTTTTT. It is translated as CASSRTSGSRDTGELFF.

The V call is TRBV19, the J call TRBJ2-5; weak D call: TRBD2 (5 bases). Trimming shortened V by 3 bases and J by 4 bases, and 18 bases separated the two germline ends. The CDR3 extends over 16 amino acids. Germline V gene sequence: CDR1 LNHDA, CDR2 SQIVND (reference sequence). The CDR3 sequence is CASSMGPFQAGETQYF. CDR3 coding DNA: TGTGCCAGTAGTATGGGCCCTTTTCAGGCGGGAGAGACCCAGTACTTC.

The rearrangement links TRBV19 to TRBJ1-2; 7 bases match TRBD1. Per germline, CDR1 LNHDA and CDR2 SQIVND (reference sequence). V shed 6 bases, J shed 4 bases, and the junction held 5 bases outside the gene matches. There are 13 residues in the CDR3. CDR3 coding DNA: TGTGCCAGTAGCCCCGGGACAGTCTATGGCTACACCTTC. Translation gives CASSPGTVYGYTF.

This clone was seen at least ten times. The chain recombines TRBV6-1 with TRBJ1-4; 9 bases match TRBD1. The CDR3 covers 15 residues. Germline V lookup: CDR1 MNHNS, CDR2 SASEGT. J was trimmed by 7 bases and V by 4 bases; bases with no gene match: 7. In nucleotides, the CDR3 is TGTGCCAGCAGTGGTAGACAGGGGGGAGGTGAAAAACTGTTTTTT. It yields the protein CASSGRQGGGEKLFF.

The chain joins TRBV30 to TRBJ1-5, with D uncertain. The CDR3 has 14 residues. The germline V gene has CDR1 GTSNPN and CDR2 SVGIG (reference sequence). V was clipped by 5 bases and J by 4 bases, with 15 bases between them. The CDR3 DNA follows: TGTGCCTGGCAAACTGCGGCCGGTAATCAGCCCCAGCATTTT. This translates into CAWQTAAGNQPQHF.

The chain couples TRBV5-6 to TRBJ2-7; perhaps TRBD2 as D (5 bases). The CDR3 is 12 amino acids. Germline CDR1 is SGHDT and CDR2 is YYEEEE. Deletions cut 1 base from V and 4 bases from J, with 6 bases between. Here the CDR3 DNA reads TGTGCCAGCAGCTTGCGGGGTTACGAGCAGTACGTC. Translation gives CASSLRGYEQYV.